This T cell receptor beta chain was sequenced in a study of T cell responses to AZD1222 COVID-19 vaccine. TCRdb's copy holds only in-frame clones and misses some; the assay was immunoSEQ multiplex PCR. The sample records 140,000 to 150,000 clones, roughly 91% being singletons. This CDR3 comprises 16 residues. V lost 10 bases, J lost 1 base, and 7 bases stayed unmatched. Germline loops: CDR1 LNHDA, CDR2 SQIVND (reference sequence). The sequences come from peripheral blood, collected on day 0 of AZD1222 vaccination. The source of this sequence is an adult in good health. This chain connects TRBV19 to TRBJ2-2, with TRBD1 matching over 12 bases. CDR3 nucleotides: TGTGCCACTGGGGACAGGGGGCGTGAGAACACCGGGGAGCTGTTTTTT. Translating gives CATGDRGRENTGELFF.